This passage covers 20 T cell receptor beta chains from one sample sequenced in a study of shared clonotypes between healthy human individuals. Only in-frame clones appear in the TCRdb table, and some are missing; sequencing was by immunoSEQ multiplex PCR. The sample shows about 2.3 million clones, more than 80% of them seen only once. The sequenced sample was naive CD4+ T cells from PBMCs. Regarding subset: CD45RA+ positively selected. Receptors originate from a man younger than 35 in good health. Some clones in this sample may be carry-over from other donors' samples.

A remark on this clone: Mismatch with germline at one junction end may stem from a read error. V usage is TRBV7-8 and J usage is TRBJ2-1, with 10 nucleotides matching TRBD2. The V gene's germline CDR1 is SGHVS and CDR2 FQNEAQ. The CDR3 loop spans 15 amino acids. The CDR3 region is CASSLAGAGVNEQFF. The CDR3, as DNA: TGTGCCAGCAGCCTAGCGGGAGCCGGTGTCAATGAGCAGTTCTTC.

This clone was seen only once. The V and J genes are TRBV19 and TRBJ2-5; a weak D match, TRBD1 (5 bases). In germline, CDR1 is LNHDA, CDR2 SQIVND (reference sequence). The CDR3 is 15 residues long. The V and J ends lost 4 bases and 5 bases respectively, with 17 bases between them. The CDR3 bases are TGTGCCAGTAGTACCGCAGGGTTGGATAGTGAGACCCAGTACTTC. It encodes CASSTAGLDSETQYF.

The chain recombines TRBV27 with TRBJ2-7; 8 bases are shared with TRBD2. J lost 6 bases, V lost 4 bases, and 20 bases had no gene match. Looked up from germline, CDR1 is MNHEY and CDR2 is SMNVEV (reference sequence). This CDR3 is 18 amino acids long. This CDR3 is CASSYRPGSGSRQVEQYF. The CDR3 nucleotides are TGTGCCAGCAGTTATCGACCAGGGAGCGGGAGCAGACAGGTCGAGCAGTACTTC.

The chain employs TRBV19 and TRBJ2-5; TRBD2 matches 14 bases. Trimming cost V 0 bases and J 5 bases; bases outside gene matches: 2. Germline V gene sequence: CDR1 LNHDA, CDR2 SQIVND (reference sequence). The CDR3 is 16 residues long. The CDR3 spells CASSIEGLAGVETQYF. CDR3 nucleotide sequence: TGTGCCAGTAGTATAGAGGGACTAGCGGGAGTTGAGACCCAGTACTTC.

The chain combines TRBV14 with TRBJ2-1, with D perhaps being TRBD1 or TRBD2 (5 bases each). The CDR3 spans 16 residues. Looked up from germline, CDR1 is SGHDN and CDR2 is FVKESK. Trimming left V 0 bases short and J 6 bases short, with 15 bases between. CDR3 sequence: CASSQDIWGPSNEQFF. The CDR3 region has the DNA TGTGCCAGCAGCCAAGATATATGGGGACCGAGCAATGAGCAGTTCTTC.

The gene calls are TRBV2 and TRBJ2-1; TRBD2 aligns across 9 bases. Germline trimming cut 6 bases from V and 3 bases from J; bases unmatched to any gene: 12. The CDR3 loop spans 17 amino acids. Germline V gene lookup returns CDR1 SNHLY and CDR2 FYNNEI. CDR3 amino acids: CASRLVPSGNGYNEQFF. The CDR3 bases are TGTGCCAGCAGATTGGTGCCTAGCGGGAACGGCTACAATGAGCAGTTCTTC.

V usage is TRBV5-4 and J usage is TRBJ2-1; TRBD2 agrees at 8 bases. Germline CDR1 and CDR2: SGHNT and YYREEE (reference sequence). The CDR3 has 18 amino acids. V dropped 2 bases and J dropped 0; count of bases not matched to a gene: 10. As DNA, the CDR3 is TGTGCCAGCAGCTTAGGGCTAGCGGGCTATAGCTCCTACAATGAGCAGTTCTTC. Protein: CASSLGLAGYSSYNEQFF.

V and J are TRBV6-5 and TRBJ2-3, with D perhaps matching TRBD1 or TRBD2 (5 bases each). Looked up from germline, CDR1 is MNHEY and CDR2 is SVGAGI. The germline V and J ends were trimmed by 5 bases and 4 bases, with 16 bases remaining between them. The CDR3 length is 15 residues. The CDR3 DNA reads TGTGCCAGCAGTCCAGACCCGGGACGGGCAGATACGCAGTATTTT. This gives the protein CASSPDPGRADTQYF.

With regard to this clone: Other DNA sequences from this sample encode an identical CDR3 as well. V and J are TRBV30 and TRBJ1-5; D ambiguous. The germline gives CDR1 GTSNPN, CDR2 SVGIG (reference sequence). Trimming shortened V by 1 base and J by 3 bases, and 7 bases separated the two germline ends. The CDR3 extends over 13 amino acids. DNA of the CDR3: TGTGCCTGGAGTGGGTCGTCCAATCAGCCCCAGCATTTT. Translating it yields CAWSGSSNQPQHF. Full variable domain (rest looked up from reference TRBV30 and TRBJ1-5): SQTIHQWPATLVQPVGSPLSLECTVEGTSNPNLYWYRQAAGRGLQLLFYSVGIGQISSEVPQNLSASRPQDRQFILSSKKLLLSDSGFYLCAWSGSSNQPQHFGDGTRLSIL.

The chain has TRBV6-1 and TRBJ2-7; perhaps D is TRBD1 or TRBD2 (6 bases each). The V and J ends lost 3 bases and 3 bases respectively, with 18 bases between them. The CDR3 has 16 amino acids. Germline V gives CDR1 MNHNS, CDR2 SASEGT. CDR3: CASSDRRGRGGYEQYF. The CDR3 bases are TGTGCCAGCAGTGACCGGAGGGGGAGAGGCGGCTACGAGCAGTACTTC.

This chain connects TRBV13 to TRBJ1-2; D is possibly TRBD1 (5 bases). CDR1 and CDR2 (germline): PRHDT, FYEKMQ (reference sequence). The length of the CDR3 is 17 residues. V shed 0 bases and J shed 0 bases, with 14 bases lying between them. CDR3 in DNA: TGTGCCAGCAGCTTAGGTGGCAGGGAGTGGGCTAACTATGGCTACACCTTC. Amino acids: CASSLGGREWANYGYTF.

The CDR3 loop is CASSPVSPFYEQYF. In DNA, the CDR3 is TGTGCCAGCTCACCGGTTAGTCCGTTCTACGAGCAGTACTTC. The rearrangement joins TRBV18 to TRBJ2-7; D remains unclear. V was clipped by 3 bases and J by 3 bases, with 12 bases between them. Germline V gene data show CDR1 as KGHSH and CDR2 as LQKENI. The CDR3 sequence is 14 residues long.

The J gene is TRBJ2-1, the V gene TRBV7-2, with 8 bases fitting TRBD1. Germline V gene data show CDR1 as SGHTA and CDR2 as FQGNSA. This CDR3 contains 16 residues. Trimming at V came to 5 bases and at J to 10 bases, leaving 16 bases not matched to a gene. The CDR3 region has the DNA TGTGCCAGCAGCGGTTCCGGGACAGGCGCTGGTGGGGAGCAGTTCTTC. This gives the protein CASSGSGTGAGGEQFF. The full variable domain, with the rest looked up from reference TRBV7-2 and TRBJ2-1, is GAGVSQSPSNKVTEKGKDVELRCDPISGHTALYWYRQSLGQGLEFLIYFQGNSAPDKSGLPSDRFSAERTGGSVSTLTIQRTQQEDSAVYLCASSGSGTGAGGEQFFGPGTRLTVL.

CDR3: CASSGTVFLDTEAFF. The CDR3 coding sequence is TGTGCCAGCAGTGGGACAGTGTTCCTTGACACTGAAGCTTTCTTT. This rearrangement joins TRBV28 to TRBJ1-1; 7 bases map to TRBD1. V was pared by 5 bases and J by 3 bases, with 9 bases of the junction left unmatched. The CDR3 contains 15 residues. Germline V gene lookup returns CDR1 MDHEN and CDR2 SYDVKM.

The chain joins TRBV5-1 to TRBJ2-1; D perhaps matches TRBD2 (6 bases). CDR3 size: 15 residues. V was pared by 0 bases and J by 4 bases, with 11 bases between. The germline V gene has CDR1 SGHRS and CDR2 YFSETQ. CDR3 nucleotide sequence: TGCGCCAGCAGCTTGGCAGGAGGGCTTTACAATGAGCAGTTCTTC. It specifies CASSLAGGLYNEQFF.

V is TRBV28 and J is TRBJ1-1; the D gene is possibly TRBD1 (6 bases). Per germline, CDR1 MDHEN and CDR2 SYDVKM. The CDR3 covers 15 residues. The ends were cut back, 3 bases at V and 3 bases at J, with 14 bases in the middle. CDR3 in DNA: TGTGCCAGCAGTTTCGGGGGACACGGATACACTGAAGCTTTCTTT. Protein sequence: CASSFGGHGYTEAFF.

The chain couples TRBV6-1 to TRBJ2-7; D may be TRBD2 (5 bases). The V end lost 0 bases, the J end lost 3 bases, and 12 bases lay between the germline ends. Germline loops: CDR1 MNHNS, CDR2 SASEGT. There are 15 residues in the CDR3. This chain's CDR3 is CASSEALRGVYEQYF. The DNA of the CDR3 is TGTGCCAGCAGTGAAGCGCTTCGGGGAGTCTACGAGCAGTACTTC.

The V and J genes are TRBV6-1 and TRBJ2-7, with D hard to call. Between the trimmed V and J ends, which lost 6 bases and 6 bases, there was a span of 15 bases. Germline CDR1 is MNHNS and CDR2 is SASEGT. This CDR3 has 13 residues. CDR3 DNA: TGTGCCAGCAGCCTCGGGCCCGCCCCCGAGCAGTACTTC. Amino acids: CASSLGPAPEQYF.

The table lists this clone with a count of one. The chain has TRBV19 and TRBJ1-2, with a possible D match to TRBD1 (6 bases). Germline V gene lookup returns CDR1 LNHDA and CDR2 SQIVND (reference sequence). The V end was cut by 6 bases, the J end by 4 bases, with 9 bases between. The CDR3 extends over 12 amino acids. DNA for the CDR3: TGTGCCAGTAGGGGGACACTCTATGGCTACACCTTC. Protein: CASRGTLYGYTF.

The V call is TRBV30, the J call TRBJ2-3; unclear D gene. The V and J ends lost 1 base and 6 bases respectively, with 14 bases between them. Germline V CDR1 and CDR2: GTSNPN, SVGIG (reference sequence). CDR3 length equals 14 residues. CDR3 sequence reads: CAWSGLSFKDTQYF. CDR3 sequence (DNA): TGTGCCTGGAGTGGGCTGAGTTTCAAGGATACGCAGTATTTT.